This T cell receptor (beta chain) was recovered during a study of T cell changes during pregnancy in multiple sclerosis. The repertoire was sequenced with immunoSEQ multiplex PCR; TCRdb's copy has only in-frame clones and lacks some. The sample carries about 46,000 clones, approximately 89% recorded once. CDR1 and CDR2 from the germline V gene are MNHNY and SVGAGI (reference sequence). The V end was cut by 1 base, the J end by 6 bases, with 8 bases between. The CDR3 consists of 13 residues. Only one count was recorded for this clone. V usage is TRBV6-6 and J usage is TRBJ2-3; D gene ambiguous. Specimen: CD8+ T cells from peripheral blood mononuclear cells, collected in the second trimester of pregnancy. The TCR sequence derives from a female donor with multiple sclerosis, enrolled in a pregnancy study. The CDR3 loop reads CASSYYRSDTQYF. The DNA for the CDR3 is TGTGCCAGCAGTTACTACCGGAGTGATACGCAGTATTTT.